Below, one TCR beta chain is given with its context. Its recognized antigen is unknown. One base away there is no much larger clone; base qualities are not given. This record belongs to a study of CD8+CD57+ T cells in acquired aplastic anemia (dated by TCRdb to the late 2010s). A note on the overall study: Extracted DNA from sorted CD4+ and CD8+ cells averaged about 2.9 ug, ranging from about 0.17 to 27.4 ug. For healthy donor samples, the average read count was around 9.8 million for CD4+ cells and around 12 million for CD8+ cells.

The investigation overall reported the following: Patients and healthy controls showed no significant difference in CD8+ Simpson's diversity (P=0.060). About 30 CD8+ CDR3 sequences were found in both patients and controls but appeared to be highly expressed in patients and within the immunodominant clones of the patients.

Genomic DNA was used as template for profiling of TCR beta VDJ combinations and CDR3 sequences. An Illumina HiSeq 2000 was used for TCR repertoire sequencing. On the study's bioinformatics: TRBV/TRBJ rearrangement plots, CDR3 size and DJ length profiles, and Simpson's diversity index were used to assess repertoires. The most abundant DNA sequence in the deep sequencing data was defined as the immunodominant clone. CDR3 amino acid sequences were checked for sharing between subjects and were compared against published repertoires and the VDJdb database. In TCRdb, the public reads were trimmed at Q25 with fastp and aligned with MiXCR, with productive beta chains retained. Every CDR3 protein is listed once, alongside the most common genes and DNA of its rows. V and J calls and clone size were set by TCRdb, not the authors. For this sample the table gives roughly 170,000 distinct CDR3 sequences, of which 50% to 75% were detected only once. The top ten clonotypes cover roughly 44% of the sample.

Trimming removed 2 bases from V and 0 bases from J, leaving 11 bases between the germline ends. The germline V gene (reference sequence) specifies DFQATT as CDR1 and SNEGSKA as CDR2. Measured from the cysteine to the phenylalanine, the CDR3 is 15 residues long. Just CDR3 DNA is preserved here, 45 bases in frame from base 1. In the study, sorted CD4+ and CD8+ blood T cells from patients with severe aplastic anemia and from healthy subjects underwent deep sequencing of TCR repertoires. Ficoll-Paque density gradient centrifugation was used to isolate peripheral blood mononuclear cells. Before DNA extraction, CD4+ and CD8+ T cells were sorted by FACS or by magnetic beads.

The rearrangement joined TRBV20-1 to TRBJ1-5; the D gene is not confidently resolved. This clonotype was sampled from a human donor in good health. Sequenced material: sorted CD4+, CD8+, or CD8+CD57+ T cells (not recorded which) from PBMCs. The CDR3 loop reads CSARSAANSNQPQHF. Read as DNA, the sequence is TGCAGTGCTAGAAGTGCGGCGAATAGCAATCAGCCCCAGCATTTT.